The 14 T cell receptor beta chains listed next were all sequenced from one sample in a study of vaccination effects on CD4 cells after COVID-19. Their recognized antigens are unknown. Viral peptide pools were used in the ViraFEST assay to expand antigen-specific CD4+ T cells, and sequencing came afterward. Once cultured for under 11 days, the cells underwent separation to obtain CD4+ T cells. Two-dose BNT162b2 or mRNA-1273 vaccination was given to participants. Sequencing used immunoSEQ multiplex PCR; TCRdb keeps in-frame clones, though not all of them. The data hold under 40,000 clones, with roughly four fifths observed a single time. The source material was CD4+ T cells from PBMCs cultured with HCoV-NL63 spike peptides, sampled after COVID-19 vaccination. Source of these receptors: a human donor who received a COVID-19 vaccine. Some clones in this sample may be carry-over from other donors' samples.

This clone was detected only once. The chain couples TRBV25-1 to TRBJ1-1; D might be TRBD1 (5 bases). There are 14 residues in the CDR3. The germline V gene has CDR1 MGHDK and CDR2 SYGVNS. V gave up 4 bases and J gave up 6 bases, with 15 bases separating them. The CDR3: CASSGQGFGAEAFF. CDR3 nucleotides: TGTGCCAGCAGTGGCCAGGGTTTCGGCGCTGAAGCTTTCTTT. Variable domain in full (rest from reference TRBV25-1 and TRBJ1-1): EADIYQTPRYLVIGTGKKITLECSQTMGHDKMYWYQQDPGMELHLIHYSYGVNSTEKGDLSSESTVSRIRTEHFPLTLESARPSHTSQYLCASSGQGFGAEAFFGQGTRLTVV.

The CDR3 DNA follows: TGTGCCAGCAGCCCGGTGGGAGGAGCCGTGAGGAGTCAGCCCCAGCATTTT. This codes for CASSPVGGAVRSQPQHF. The rearrangement links TRBV5-5 to TRBJ1-5, with D uncertain. Germline-derived CDR1 and CDR2 are SGHKS and YYEKEE (reference sequence). V was shortened by 4 bases and J by 6 bases, with 23 bases between the two germline ends. The length of the CDR3 is 17 residues.

This chain joins TRBV29-1 and TRBJ1-2; D is uncertain. Germline CDR1 and CDR2: SQVTM and ANQGSEA. This CDR3 has 13 residues. Deletions cut 7 bases from V and 7 bases from J, with 19 bases between. DNA for the CDR3: TGCAGCGCAAACGGGAATGAATTGAGTGGCTACACCTTC. It translates to CSANGNELSGYTF.

CDR3 residues: CASSLKSGQPQHF. The CDR3 bases are TGTGCCAGCAGCTTAAAGTCGGGTCAGCCCCAGCATTTT. The rearrangement links TRBV7-3 to TRBJ1-5, with D hard to call. V lost 1 base and J lost 6, with 7 bases in between. This CDR3 comprises 13 residues. In germline, CDR1 is SGHTA, CDR2 FQGTGA.

The chain couples TRBV7-3 to TRBJ1-1; tentative D call: TRBD1 (5 bases). The CDR3 runs to 14 residues. CDR1 is SGHTA and CDR2 is FQGTGA in the germline V gene. The germline V and J ends were trimmed by 5 bases and 4 bases, with 14 bases remaining between them. The CDR3 loop is CASSRGGPSTEAFF. The CDR3 nucleotides are TGTGCCAGCAGCAGGGGTGGTCCGAGCACTGAAGCTTTCTTT.

The gene calls are TRBV14 and TRBJ2-1; tentative D call: TRBD1 (7 bases). CDR1 is SGHDN, CDR2 FVKESK, per germline. The V gene lost 4 bases and the J gene lost 1 base, with 20 bases spanning the gap. CDR3 length: 18 residues. The CDR3 DNA sequence: TGTGCCAGCAGCCCCAGGGGGTGGAGGGATAAATCCTACAATGAGCAGTTCTTC. This codes for CASSPRGWRDKSYNEQFF. Together with reference TRBV14 and TRBJ2-1, the CDR3 gives the full variable domain: EAGVTQFPSHSVIEKGQTVTLRCDPISGHDNLYWYRRVMGKEIKFLLHFVKESKQDESGMPNNRFLAERTGGTYSTLKVQPAELEDSGVYFCASSPRGWRDKSYNEQFFGPGTRLTVL.

CDR3 bases: TGTGCCAGCAGAGTAGCGGGGAGCTCCTACGAGCAGTACGTC. Translated: CASRVAGSSYEQYV. The rearrangement uses TRBV2 and TRBJ2-7, with 8 bases identical to TRBD2. The CDR3 is 14 residues long. CDR1 and CDR2 from the germline V gene are SNHLY and FYNNEI. The V and J ends lost 6 bases and 0 bases, in that order; junction bases with no gene match: 4.

The chain is built from TRBV29-1 and TRBJ1-5, with unresolved D. Germline V gene lookup returns CDR1 SQVTM and CDR2 ANQGSEA. This CDR3 contains 13 residues. The V end lost 5 bases, the J end lost 2 bases, and 10 bases lay between the germline ends. CDR3 amino acids: CSVLTDGNQPQHF. The CDR3 region has the DNA TGCAGCGTTCTTACGGACGGCAATCAGCCCCAGCATTTT.

The genes are TRBV19 and TRBJ1-5, with D tentatively TRBD1 (5 bases). Trimming took off 4 bases at V and 0 bases at J, with 10 bases between the two ends. This CDR3 is built from 15 residues. Germline V CDR1 and CDR2: LNHDA, SQIVND (reference sequence). This chain's CDR3 is CASSRGTDSNQPQHF. Here the CDR3 DNA reads TGTGCCAGTAGTAGGGGGACGGATAGCAATCAGCCCCAGCATTTT. Full variable domain (missing parts from reference TRBV19 and TRBJ1-5): DGGITQSPKYLFRKEGQNVTLSCEQNLNHDAMYWYRQDPGQGLRLIYYSQIVNDFQKGDIAEGYSVSREKKESFPLTVTSAQKNPTAFYLCASSRGTDSNQPQHFGDGTRLSIL.

This chain connects TRBV10-1 to TRBJ1-6; 9 bases line up with TRBD1. CDR1 WNHNN and CDR2 SYGVQD come from the germline V gene (reference sequence). J was trimmed by 5 bases and V by 3 bases; bases with no gene match: 8. The CDR3 extends over 17 amino acids. CDR3 protein: CASSEGTGGNNNSPLHF. CDR3 DNA: TGCGCCAGCAGTGAAGGCACAGGGGGCAATAATAATTCACCCCTCCACTTT.

The rearrangement joins TRBV5-6 to TRBJ2-5, with D possibly called TRBD1 or TRBD2 (5 bases each). The V end was cut by 4 bases, the J end by 0 bases, with 13 bases between. The germline gives CDR1 SGHDT, CDR2 YYEEEE. This CDR3 comprises 15 residues. DNA of the CDR3: TGTGCCAGCAGCCTAGCTTCAGGGTACCAAGAGACCCAGTACTTC. Protein: CASSLASGYQETQYF.

J is TRBJ2-2 and V is TRBV7-2; D might be TRBD1 or TRBD2, each matching 6 bases. Germline CDR1 reads SGHTA; CDR2 reads FQGNSA. The germline V and J ends were trimmed by 6 bases and 2 bases, with 10 bases remaining between them. The CDR3 has 14 amino acids. Here the CDR3 reads CASRGGPNTGELFF. In DNA form, the CDR3 reads TGTGCCAGCAGAGGGGGGCCTAACACCGGGGAGCTGTTTTTT.

The V and J genes are TRBV7-9 and TRBJ2-1; possibly TRBD1 for D (6 bases). From germline, CDR1 is SEHNR and CDR2 FQNEAQ (reference sequence). Trimming removed 5 bases from V and 2 bases from J, with 19 bases in between. CDR3 length: 17 amino acids. The CDR3 loop is CASSPRRVAGAYNEQFF. CDR3 bases: TGTGCCAGCAGCCCCCGAAGGGTGGCAGGGGCCTACAATGAGCAGTTCTTC.

This clone was detected only once. The chain employs TRBV7-3 and TRBJ1-1, with a tentative D call TRBD1 (5 bases). The CDR3 is 13 residues long. With 2 bases removed from V and 3 bases from J, the gap between germline ends came to 7 bases. The germline V gene has CDR1 SGHTA and CDR2 FQGTGA. The CDR3 reads CASSLRQYTEAFF. DNA of the CDR3: TGTGCCAGCAGCTTACGACAGTACACTGAAGCTTTCTTT. Full variable domain (remainder filled in from reference TRBV7-3 and TRBJ1-1): GAGVSQTPSNKVTEKGKYVELRCDPISGHTALYWYRQSLGQGPEFLIYFQGTGAADDSGLPNDRFFAVRPEGSVSTLKIQRTERGDSAVYLCASSLRQYTEAFFGQGTRLTVV.